This record covers a single T cell receptor (beta chain). This clone's antigen is unknown. No per-base quality is available; no much larger clone lies one base away. Library preparation was by the immunoSEQ multiplex PCR assay. The multiplex PCR relied on a mix of 60 forward primers for TCR Vbeta segments and 13 reverse primers for TCR Jbeta segments. The CDR3 region of rearranged TCR beta genes was amplified from genomic DNA by a multiplex PCR assay. Amplified TCR beta libraries were sequenced as 87-base-pair reads on the Illumina HiSeq System. The source study handled its data this way. Across the 700 or so repertoires, a later analysis counted 80 million or so unique TCR beta chains, around 11 million of which were shared by at least two donors. Raw reads were error-corrected and collapsed into unique sequences with a nearest-neighbor algorithm that merged closely related sequences to remove PCR and sequencing errors. CDR3 sequences were aligned to IMGT reference sequences to assign V, D and J gene segments. For a sequence to be retained, a match of at least six nucleotides to both a V gene segment and a J gene segment was required. A rearrangement was called productive if the CDR3 had no stop codons and remained in frame with V and J, and every other rearrangement was called non-productive. CDR3 was defined by IMGT convention, running from the second conserved V-encoded cysteine to the conserved J-encoded phenylalanine. In an earlier analysis of more than 550 of the donors, sequences lacking an unambiguous match to a single V gene segment were excluded. An earlier analysis of around 600 of the donors classified V segments as functional when productive rearrangements were above 56.7% and as segregating when the standard deviation between donors was above 5%. A statistical classification framework was built for diagnosing cytomegalovirus status from the catalog of TCR beta chain sequences. V and J gene assignment, in a later analysis, came from comparing TCR nucleotide sequences with IMGT/GENE-DB human TR gene sequences. In a later analysis, CDR3 sequences and most-parsimonious VDJ recombination scenarios were assigned using the TCRdist pipeline. In a later analysis, each TCR beta chain was defined by its CDR3 amino acid sequence together with its V-gene family, and reads without a unique V-gene family were excluded. In a later analysis, approximately 640 highly shared, low-generation-probability nucleotide sequences were removed to address suspected cross-contamination and a sequencing artifact. In a later analysis, a clonal expansion index was calculated for each public chain from normalized within-repertoire ranks of inferred template counts. In a later analysis, generation probabilities were computed with a VDJ recombination model fitted to out-of-frame rearrangements, and the resulting probabilities were checked against IGoR. A later analysis scored TCR-TCR, TCR-HLA and TCR-CMV co-occurrence with hypergeometric tests, applying a repertoire-size bias correction to TCR pairs. To estimate false discovery rates, a later analysis permuted the HLA or CMV assignments 20 times. In a later analysis, co-occurring TCRs were grouped with DBSCAN, and TCRdist sequence similarity was added when clustering was performed within HLA-allele-positive subsets. Repertoires with fewer than 30,000 or more than 120,000 public chains were left out of co-occurrence clustering, as were four to six repertoires with anomalous nucleotide sharing. The clones in this table, taken by TCRdb from immuneACCESS, are in-frame only. Not every clone is retained; where verified, under half of the shortfall comes from an unresolved V gene, and the cause of the rest is unknown. The D gene and trimming were derived from the DNA, and the V and J assignments and clone size from that table. Recorded for this sample are approximately 100,000 clones; roughly 84% of them occurred a single time. The ten largest clones add up to 0.9% to 1.5% of the sample.

The CDR3, cysteine through phenylalanine, is 13 amino acids long. The kept DNA is CDR3 alone, 39 bases in frame from the first base. Trimming removed 5 bases from V and 8 bases from J; the gene matches leave 8 bases unexplained. From the germline V gene, CDR1 is SGHNT and CDR2 is YENEEA. This specimen comes from a study of cytomegalovirus exposure and HLA in healthy donors (dated by TCRdb to 2016 to 2017). The study in broad terms: In an earlier analysis of about 560 of the donors, 250 to 350 Gb of sequence data and roughly 100 million unique TCR beta sequences from about 190 million T cells were reported. An early release that covered 500 to 800 HLA-typed donors contained approximately 300 gigabases of sequencing data and roughly 84 million unique TCR sequences. Of the 300 to 500 genotyped donors, 70% to 90% were placed in the genetic ancestry cluster associated with self-reported Caucasian donors. The study aimed to test whether signatures of past pathogen exposure could be identified by cataloging public T cell receptors. The study profiled the T cell repertoires of under 700 subjects by immunosequencing and related them to cytomegalovirus serostatus. Along with the approximately 670-subject first cohort, a separate validation cohort of roughly 110 different subjects was used. To predict cytomegalovirus infection status, the study combined high-throughput TCR immunosequencing, statistical association of individual TCRs with disease status, and machine learning. A later analysis re-examined previously published TCR beta repertoires from 610 or so donors and added high-resolution HLA genotyping to investigate patterns of TCR occurrence. In the later analysis, no new phenotypic data were used to find candidate immune exposures; instead, reliance was placed on TCR beta sequences and their occurrence across donors. In an earlier analysis of roughly 580 of the donors, high-throughput TCR beta sequencing was used to judge whether each TCR beta V gene segment behaved as functional or pseudogenic. Donor age, sex, ethnicity and CMV serostatus were compiled alongside the repertoire data. A later genetic analysis took genome-wide SNP genotypes for about 55% of the 666 donors and used that subset as a discovery cohort. All discovery cohort repertoires had been generated using a single sequencing platform. Class I and class II HLA loci were covered by the typing at four-digit resolution. The number of donors typed differed by locus, with about 629-640 for A, B, C, DRB1 and DQB1, 522 for DQA1, under 610 for DPA1, and some 470 for DPB1. A handful of DR-DQ haplotypes were handled as single units for association and clustering because linkage in the cohort was strong. Among around 400 genotyped donors of the cohort, an average of around 240,000 unique TCR beta nucleotide sequences was sequenced per donor, of which roughly 17% were non-productive.

The cohort consisted of more than 650 healthy bone marrow donors. Cohort members were all nominally healthy when sampled, although unrecorded immune exposures were likely present. The donor tested CMV seronegative, placing the donor among the 300 to 450 seronegative members of the cohort. Every donor gave a peripheral blood sample, and the peripheral blood mononuclear cells from that sample were used for TCR beta sequencing. The Qiagen DNeasy Blood Extraction Kit was used to extract genomic DNA from the blood cell samples. What the research found in general, with its limitations: A further reported finding was that TCR beta sequences accurately predicted the HLA-A and HLA-B alleles for most subjects in the first cohort. Some IMGT-functional V segments, including TRBV6-2 and TRBV6-3, could not be distinguished by the 87-base-pair reads and were therefore excluded. The study gave a list of under 200 TCR beta chains associated with cytomegalovirus. Presence/absence analyses assumed roughly uniform sequencing depth across donors, an assumption that may not hold. Linkage disequilibrium might explain the correlated functional status among segregating V segments, but an unknown experimental factor could not be excluded. A group of highly shared sequence variants was considered likely to be a technical artifact of the sequencing pipeline. Broadly in line with IMGT annotations, most TCR beta V segments showed up in productive rearrangements about 87% or about 30% of the time in an earlier analysis of approximately 600 of the donors. In a later analysis, TCR association rates were found to vary across HLA loci, with the most associated TCRs seen for DRB1 alleles and the fewest for HLA-C alleles. V-gene and J-gene trimming of TCR beta chains was associated with a missense DCLRE1C variant in a later genetic analysis, and the association was replicated in an independent cohort. When HLA alleles, especially DR and DQ, strongly co-occurred, attributing TCR associations to individual alleles was difficult. In this cohort, only TCR beta chains were sequenced, and detectable features were limited by the absence of alpha or paired-chain data. The authors suggested that the approach could potentially be extended to other disease states and immunological phenotypes. A few of the identified cytomegalovirus-associated TCR beta chains were confirmed in vitro to be specific for cytomegalovirus antigens. A later analysis reported that several top co-occurrence clusters appeared linked to parvovirus B19, influenza, CMV and Epstein-Barr virus. Cytomegalovirus status was reported to be diagnosed by the classifier with high specificity and sensitivity in both the original and validation cohorts. Most TCR sequences were observed very rarely across donors, whereas some public TCRs were present in many individuals. A later analysis found that most CMV-associated TCR beta chains appeared HLA-restricted, with HLA associations seemingly driven largely by CMV exposure. In a later genetic analysis, fewer N-insertions in productive TCRs were reported among donors in an Asian-associated ancestry cluster than the approximately 630-donor mean. A later analysis found that HLA-associated TCR beta chains were more clonally expanded and had lower generation probabilities than equally common non-associated chains. CMV serostatus was the only immune exposure information available for the cohort. In a later analysis, 15,000 to 20,000 TCR beta sequences were associated with specific HLA alleles at a false discovery rate of 0.05. Because some donors lacked HLA typing at each locus, the association tests relied only on the typed subset. Some 16 rarely observed V segments, including chromosome 9 orphons, were excluded from the earlier analysis of approximately 600 of the donors because counts were too low.

The sequenced sample was PBMCs. The rearranged chain carries TRBV11-3 and TRBJ1-2; TRBD1 fits 7 bases in the junction. The TCR sequence derives from a woman between 18 and 29 years old in good health and CMV-seronegative. The DNA sequence is TGTGCCAGCAGCCGAGCAAGGGGGCGCGGCTACACCTTC. It encodes CASSRARGRGYTF.